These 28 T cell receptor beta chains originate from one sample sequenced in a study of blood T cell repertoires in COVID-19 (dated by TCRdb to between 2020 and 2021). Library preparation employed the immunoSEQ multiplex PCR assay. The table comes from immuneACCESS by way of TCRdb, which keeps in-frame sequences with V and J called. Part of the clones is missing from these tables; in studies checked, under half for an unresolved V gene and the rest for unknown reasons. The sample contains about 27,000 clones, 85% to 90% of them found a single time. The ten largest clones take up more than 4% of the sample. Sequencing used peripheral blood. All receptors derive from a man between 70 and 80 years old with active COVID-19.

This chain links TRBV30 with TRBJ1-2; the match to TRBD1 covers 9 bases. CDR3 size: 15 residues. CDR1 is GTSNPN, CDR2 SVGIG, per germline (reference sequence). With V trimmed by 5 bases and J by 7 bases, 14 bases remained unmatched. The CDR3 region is CAWGRDRAKAPGYTF. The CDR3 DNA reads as TGTGCCTGGGGTCGGGACAGGGCCAAGGCTCCTGGCTACACCTTC.

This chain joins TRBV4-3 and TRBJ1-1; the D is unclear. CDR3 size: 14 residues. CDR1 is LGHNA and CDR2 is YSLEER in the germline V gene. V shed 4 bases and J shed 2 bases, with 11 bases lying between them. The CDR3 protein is CASSPQYLNTEAFF. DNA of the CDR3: TGCGCCAGCAGCCCACAGTACCTTAACACTGAAGCTTTCTTT.

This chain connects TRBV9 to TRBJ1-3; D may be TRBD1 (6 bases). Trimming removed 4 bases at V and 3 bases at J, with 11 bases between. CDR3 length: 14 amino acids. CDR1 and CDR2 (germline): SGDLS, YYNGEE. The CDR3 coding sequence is TGTGCCAGCAGCAGAACAGGGATTGGAAACACCATATATTTT. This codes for CASSRTGIGNTIYF.

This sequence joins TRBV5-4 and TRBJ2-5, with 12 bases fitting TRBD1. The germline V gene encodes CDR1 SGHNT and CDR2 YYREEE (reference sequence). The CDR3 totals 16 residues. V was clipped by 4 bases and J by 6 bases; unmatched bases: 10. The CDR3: CASSQAFRDRGQTQYF. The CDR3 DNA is TGTGCCAGCAGCCAAGCTTTCCGGGACAGGGGGCAGACCCAGTACTTC.

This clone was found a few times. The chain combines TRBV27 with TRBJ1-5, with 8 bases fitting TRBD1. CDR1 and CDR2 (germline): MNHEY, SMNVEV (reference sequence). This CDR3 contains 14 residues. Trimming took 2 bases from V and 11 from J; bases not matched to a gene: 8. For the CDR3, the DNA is TGTGCCAGCAGTTTAGCGACAGGGGTGCAGGCCCAGCATTTT. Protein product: CASSLATGVQAQHF.

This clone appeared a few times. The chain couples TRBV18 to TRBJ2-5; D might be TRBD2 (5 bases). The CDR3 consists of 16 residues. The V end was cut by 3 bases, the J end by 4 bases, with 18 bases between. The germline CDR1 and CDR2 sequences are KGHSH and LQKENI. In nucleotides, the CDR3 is TGTGCCAGCTCACCTCCCGGGCCCGAGCGGTTAGAGACCCAGTACTTC. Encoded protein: CASSPPGPERLETQYF.

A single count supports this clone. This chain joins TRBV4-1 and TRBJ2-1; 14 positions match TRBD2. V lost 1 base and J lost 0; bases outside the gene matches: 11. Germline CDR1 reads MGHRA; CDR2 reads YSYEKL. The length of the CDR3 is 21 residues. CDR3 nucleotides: TGCGCCAGCAGCCAAGCCGGGGGGACTAGCGGGGGCTACAGCTCCTACAATGAGCAGTTCTTC. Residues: CASSQAGGTSGGYSSYNEQFF.

Written as DNA, the CDR3 is TGTGCCAGTAGTATGAAGCCTAGCGGGGGGAGCACAGATACGCAGTATTTT. This sequence encodes CASSMKPSGGSTDTQYF. This chain connects TRBV19 to TRBJ2-3; 11 nucleotides match TRBD2. This CDR3 is 17 amino acids long. CDR1 is LNHDA and CDR2 is SQIVND in the germline V gene (reference sequence). The J segment lost 0 bases and the V segment lost 3 bases, leaving 5 bases of the junction unmatched.

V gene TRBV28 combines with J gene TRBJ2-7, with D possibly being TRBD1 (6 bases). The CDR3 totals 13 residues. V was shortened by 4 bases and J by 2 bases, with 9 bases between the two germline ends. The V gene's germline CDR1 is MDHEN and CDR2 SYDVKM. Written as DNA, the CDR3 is TGTGCCAGCAGTTCGGACAGTCCCTACGAGCAGTACTTC. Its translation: CASSSDSPYEQYF.

Written as DNA, the CDR3 is TGTGCCAGCAGCCTAGGGACTTCCAATCAGCCCCAGCATTTT. Translation: CASSLGTSNQPQHF. The chain employs TRBV3-1 (or the pseudogene TRBV3-2) and TRBJ1-5, with D tentatively TRBD1 (5 bases). The CDR3 loop spans 14 amino acids. CDR1 and CDR2 (germline): LGHDT, YNNKEL (reference sequence). Trimming removed 4 bases from V and 3 bases from J, with 10 bases in between.

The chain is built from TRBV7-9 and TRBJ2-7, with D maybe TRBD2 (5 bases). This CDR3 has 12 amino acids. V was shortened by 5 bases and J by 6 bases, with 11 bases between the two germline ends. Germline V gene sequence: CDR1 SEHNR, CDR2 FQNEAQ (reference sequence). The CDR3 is CASSASEAEQYF. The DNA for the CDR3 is TGTGCCAGCAGCGCGTCGGAGGCCGAGCAGTACTTC.

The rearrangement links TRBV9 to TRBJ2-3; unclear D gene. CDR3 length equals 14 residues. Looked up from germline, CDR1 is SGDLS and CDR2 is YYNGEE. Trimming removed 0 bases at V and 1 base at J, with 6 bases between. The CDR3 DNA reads TGTGCCAGCAGCGTAGGGCAACGCACAGATACGCAGTATTTT. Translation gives CASSVGQRTDTQYF.

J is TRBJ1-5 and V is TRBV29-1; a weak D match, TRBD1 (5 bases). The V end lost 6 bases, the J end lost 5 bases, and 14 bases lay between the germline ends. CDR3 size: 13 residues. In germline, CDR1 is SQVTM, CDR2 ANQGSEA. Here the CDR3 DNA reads TGCAGCGTCTTTACGGGGGGGGATCAGCCCCAGCATTTT. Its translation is CSVFTGGDQPQHF.

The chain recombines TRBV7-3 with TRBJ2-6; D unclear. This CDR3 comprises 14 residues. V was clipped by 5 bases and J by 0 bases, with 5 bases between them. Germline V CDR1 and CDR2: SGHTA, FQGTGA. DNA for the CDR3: TGTGCCAGCAGCGCGGACTCTGGGGCCAACGTCCTGACTTTC. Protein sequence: CASSADSGANVLTF.

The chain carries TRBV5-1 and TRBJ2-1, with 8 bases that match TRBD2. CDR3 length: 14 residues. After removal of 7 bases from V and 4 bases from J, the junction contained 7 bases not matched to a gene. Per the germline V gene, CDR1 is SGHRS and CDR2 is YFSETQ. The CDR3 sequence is CASRLAGSYNEQFF. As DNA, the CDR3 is TGCGCCAGCCGATTAGCGGGGAGTTACAATGAGCAGTTCTTC. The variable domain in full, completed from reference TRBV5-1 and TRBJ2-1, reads KAGVTQTPRYLIKTRGQQVTLSCSPISGHRSVSWYQQTPGQGLQFLFEYFSETQRNKGNFPGRFSGRQFSNSRSEMNVSTLELGDSALYLCASRLAGSYNEQFFGPGTRLTVL.

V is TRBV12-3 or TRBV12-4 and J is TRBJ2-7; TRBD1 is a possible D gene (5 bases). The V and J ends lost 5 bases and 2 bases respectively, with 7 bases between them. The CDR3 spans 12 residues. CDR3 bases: TGTGCCAGCAGTCAGACAGCCTACGAGCAGTACTTC. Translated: CASSQTAYEQYF.

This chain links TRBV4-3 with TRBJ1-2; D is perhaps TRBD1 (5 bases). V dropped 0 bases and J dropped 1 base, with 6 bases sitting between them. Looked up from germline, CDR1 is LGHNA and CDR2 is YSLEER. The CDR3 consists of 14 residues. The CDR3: CASSQDRGNYGYTF. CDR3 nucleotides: TGCGCCAGCAGCCAAGATAGGGGTAACTATGGCTACACCTTC.

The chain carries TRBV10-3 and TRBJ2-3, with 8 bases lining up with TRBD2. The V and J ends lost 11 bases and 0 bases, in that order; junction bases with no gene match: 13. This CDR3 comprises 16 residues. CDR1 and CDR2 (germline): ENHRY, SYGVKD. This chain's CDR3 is CAASQVGGGSTDTQYF. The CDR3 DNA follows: TGTGCCGCGAGTCAAGTGGGCGGGGGGAGCACAGATACGCAGTATTTT.

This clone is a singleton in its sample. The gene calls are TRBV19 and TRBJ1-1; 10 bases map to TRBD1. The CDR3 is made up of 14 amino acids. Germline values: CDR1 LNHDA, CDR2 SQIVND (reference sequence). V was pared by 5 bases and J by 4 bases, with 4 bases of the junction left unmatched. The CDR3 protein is CASSPWTGGTEAFF. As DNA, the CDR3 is TGTGCCAGTAGTCCGTGGACAGGGGGCACTGAAGCTTTCTTT. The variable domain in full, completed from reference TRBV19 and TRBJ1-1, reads DGGITQSPKYLFRKEGQNVTLSCEQNLNHDAMYWYRQDPGQGLRLIYYSQIVNDFQKGDIAEGYSVSREKKESFPLTVTSAQKNPTAFYLCASSPWTGGTEAFFGQGTRLTVV.

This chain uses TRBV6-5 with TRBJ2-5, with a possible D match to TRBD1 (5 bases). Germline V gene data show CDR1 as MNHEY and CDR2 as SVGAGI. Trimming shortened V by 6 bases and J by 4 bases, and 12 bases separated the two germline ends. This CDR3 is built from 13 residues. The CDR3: CASSLRARETQYF. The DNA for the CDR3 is TGTGCCAGCAGCCTCAGGGCTAGAGAGACCCAGTACTTC.

The CDR3 reads CASSDKSRGSFAFF. CDR3 bases: TGTGCCAGCAGCGACAAAAGCCGGGGGAGCTTTGCTTTCTTT. V is TRBV28 and J is TRBJ1-1; D possibly corresponds to TRBD1 (5 bases). Germline assignment: CDR1 MDHEN and CDR2 SYDVKM. The length of the CDR3 is 14 residues. V shed 6 bases and J shed 11 bases, with 22 bases lying between them.

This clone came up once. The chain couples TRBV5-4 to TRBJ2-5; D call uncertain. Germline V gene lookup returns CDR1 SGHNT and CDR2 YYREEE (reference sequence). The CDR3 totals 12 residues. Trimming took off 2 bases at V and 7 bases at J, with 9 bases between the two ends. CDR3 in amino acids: CASSFQPGTQYF. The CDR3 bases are TGTGCCAGCAGCTTCCAGCCGGGGACCCAGTACTTC.

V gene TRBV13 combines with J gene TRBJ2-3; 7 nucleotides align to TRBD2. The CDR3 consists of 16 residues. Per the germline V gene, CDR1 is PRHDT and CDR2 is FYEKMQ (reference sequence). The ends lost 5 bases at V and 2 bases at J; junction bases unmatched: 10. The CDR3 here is CASSGGVSGFTDTQYF. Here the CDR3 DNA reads TGTGCCAGCAGCGGGGGTGTTAGCGGGTTCACAGATACGCAGTATTTT.

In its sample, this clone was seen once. The CDR3 DNA is TGTGCCAGCAGTTACCAAATACAGGGGACGGACTATGGCTACACCTTC. Protein: CASSYQIQGTDYGYTF. The rearrangement links TRBV6-2 or TRBV6-3 to TRBJ1-2; 7 bases are a match to TRBD1. V shed 2 bases and J 3 bases; nucleotides not matched to a gene: 9. The CDR3 covers 16 residues. The V gene's germline CDR1 is MNHEY and CDR2 SVGEGT.

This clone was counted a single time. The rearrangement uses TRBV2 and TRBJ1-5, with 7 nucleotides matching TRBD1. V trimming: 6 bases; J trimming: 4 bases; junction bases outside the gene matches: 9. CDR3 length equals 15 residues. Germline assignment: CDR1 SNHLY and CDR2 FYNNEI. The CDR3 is CASSFIDRANQPQHF. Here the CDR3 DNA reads TGTGCCAGCAGCTTCATAGACAGGGCGAATCAGCCCCAGCATTTT.

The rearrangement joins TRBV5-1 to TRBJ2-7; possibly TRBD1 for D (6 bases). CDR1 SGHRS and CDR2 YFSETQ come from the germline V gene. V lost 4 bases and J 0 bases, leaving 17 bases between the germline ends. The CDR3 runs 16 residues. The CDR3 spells CASSLPGHSSSYEQYF. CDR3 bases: TGCGCCAGCAGCCTGCCGGGACATTCGAGCTCCTACGAGCAGTACTTC.

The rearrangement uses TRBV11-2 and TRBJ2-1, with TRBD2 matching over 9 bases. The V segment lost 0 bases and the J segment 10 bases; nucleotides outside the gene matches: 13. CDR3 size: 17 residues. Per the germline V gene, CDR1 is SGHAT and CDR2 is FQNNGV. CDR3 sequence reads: CASSLDNPAGGFGEQFF. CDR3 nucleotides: TGTGCCAGCAGCTTAGATAATCCAGCGGGGGGCTTCGGCGAGCAGTTCTTC.

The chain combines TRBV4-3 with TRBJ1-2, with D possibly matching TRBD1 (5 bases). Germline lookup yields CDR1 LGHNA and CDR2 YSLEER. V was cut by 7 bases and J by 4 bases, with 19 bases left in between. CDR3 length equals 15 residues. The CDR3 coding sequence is TGCGCCAGCAACCCAGGGTGGGGCGGGGGCTATGGCTACACCTTC. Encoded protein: CASNPGWGGGYGYTF.